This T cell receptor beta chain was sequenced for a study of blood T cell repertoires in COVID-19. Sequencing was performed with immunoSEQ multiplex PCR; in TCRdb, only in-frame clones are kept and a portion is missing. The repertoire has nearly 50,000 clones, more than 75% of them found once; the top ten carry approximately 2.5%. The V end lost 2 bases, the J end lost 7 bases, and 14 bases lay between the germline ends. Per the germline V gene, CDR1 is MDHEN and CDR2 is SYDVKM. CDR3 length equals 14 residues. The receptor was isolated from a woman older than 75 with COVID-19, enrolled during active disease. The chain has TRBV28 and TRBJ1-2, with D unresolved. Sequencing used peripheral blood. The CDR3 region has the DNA TGTGCCAGCAGTTTAAAGCTGGGCCCCTCTGGCTACACCTTC. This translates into CASSLKLGPSGYTF.